This TCR beta chain was captured by sequencing in a study of T-cell memory formation after mild COVID-19. Barcoded TCR alpha and TCR beta cDNA libraries with UMIs came from 5'RACE using constant-segment primers. MiXCR was run by TCRdb on the 5' RACE reads, yielding one entry per CDR3 protein. Of about 320,000 distinct CDR3 sequences in the sample, about 13% were seen once. The V and J ends lost 2 bases and 5 bases respectively, with 12 bases between them. In germline, CDR1 is SEHNR, CDR2 FQNEAQ (reference sequence). The CDR3 covers 14 residues. The V and J genes are TRBV7-9 and TRBJ1-1; no firm D call. Sequencing was done on a sample of PBMCs or a T cell subset sorted from them (not recorded which). The sequence derives from a man younger than 30 who had mild COVID-19 (a few samples of this study predate the infection). Cell type and time point are not known. The CDR3 region is CASSLKGGSTEAFF. CDR3 in DNA: TGTGCCAGCAGCTTAAAAGGAGGGTCAACTGAAGCTTTCTTT.